The sequence of this T cell receptor beta chain was determined in a study of T cell responses to AZD1222 COVID-19 vaccine. Study overall: Analysis merged second doses at about 4 or about 12 weeks.

Germline values: CDR1 MNHEY, CDR2 SMNVEV (reference sequence). The CDR3 spans 15 residues. V lost 3 bases and J lost 6, with 15 bases in between. Sequencing was performed with immunoSEQ multiplex PCR; in TCRdb, only in-frame clones are kept and a portion is missing. The sample comprises roughly 140,000 clones, approximately 88% of which are singletons, and 2.2% rests with the top ten. General observations from the study: White British ancestry dominated among donors, who included more females, and clonal diversity was possibly underestimated.

A note on this clone: Its antigen is unknown.

The sequence derives from an adult in good health. The V gene is TRBV27, the J gene TRBJ1-5; D is ambiguous. Sequenced here: peripheral blood, sampled on day 0 of AZD1222 vaccination. The CDR3 region has the DNA TGTGCCAGCAGTTTGGAGGGAAGGTCTGCTCAGCCCCAGCATTTT. Its translation is CASSLEGRSAQPQHF.